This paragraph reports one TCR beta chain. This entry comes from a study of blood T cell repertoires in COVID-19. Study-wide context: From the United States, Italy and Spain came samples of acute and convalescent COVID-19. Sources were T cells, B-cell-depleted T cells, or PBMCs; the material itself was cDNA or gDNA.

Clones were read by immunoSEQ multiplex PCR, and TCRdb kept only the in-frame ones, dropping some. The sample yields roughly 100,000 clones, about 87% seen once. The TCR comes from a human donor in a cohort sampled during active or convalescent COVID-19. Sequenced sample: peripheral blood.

CDR3 loop: CASSLTPTGNTQYF. CDR3 nucleotide sequence: TGCGCCAGCAGCTTGACCCCAACAGGAAATACGCAGTATTTT. The J gene is TRBJ2-3, the V gene TRBV5-1, with a tentative D call TRBD1 (5 bases). CDR1 SGHRS and CDR2 YFSETQ come from the germline V gene. The V and J ends lost 1 base and 7 bases respectively, with 13 bases between them. The CDR3 length is 14 residues.